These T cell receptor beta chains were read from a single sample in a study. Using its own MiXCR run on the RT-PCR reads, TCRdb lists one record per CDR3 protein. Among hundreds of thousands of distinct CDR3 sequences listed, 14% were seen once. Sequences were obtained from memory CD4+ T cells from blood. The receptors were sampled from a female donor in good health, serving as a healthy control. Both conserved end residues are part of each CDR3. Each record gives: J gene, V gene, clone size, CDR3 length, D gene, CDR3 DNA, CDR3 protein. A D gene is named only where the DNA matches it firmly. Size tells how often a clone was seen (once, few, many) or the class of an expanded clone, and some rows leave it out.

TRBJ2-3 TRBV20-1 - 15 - TGCAGTGCACCGAGGGGGACCCACCCCACAGATACGCAGTATTTT CSAPRGTHPTDTQYF
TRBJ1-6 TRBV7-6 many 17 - TGTGCCAGCAGCTTAGGCCGGGCCCGCTCCTATAATTCACCCCTCCACTTT CASSLGRARSYNSPLHF
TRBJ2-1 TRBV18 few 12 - TGTGCCAGCTCACCAGCAGGTCAGGAGCAGTTCTTC CASSPAGQEQFF
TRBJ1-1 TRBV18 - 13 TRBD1 TGTGCCAGCTCACCGCCGGGACAGGGAATAAATTTCTTT CASSPPGQGINFF
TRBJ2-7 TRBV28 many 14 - TGTGCCAGCAGTTTCCAAAGGAGCTCCTACGAGCAGTACTTC CASSFQRSSYEQYF
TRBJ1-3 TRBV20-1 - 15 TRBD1 TGCAGTGCTGAGGACCGGACAGGGACGGGAAACACCATATATTTT CSAEDRTGTGNTIYF
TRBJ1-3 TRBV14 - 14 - TGTGCCAGCAGCCCTTCGGGTAGCCAAAACACCATATATTTT CASSPSGSQNTIYF
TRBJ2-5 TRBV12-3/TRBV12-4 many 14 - TGTGCCAGCAGCCTCCATGGGGTTCAAGAGACCCAGTACTTC CASSLHGVQETQYF
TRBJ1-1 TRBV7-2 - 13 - TGTGCCAGCAGCTTAGTCTTGTGGGGCAGAGCTTTCTTT CASSLVLWGRAFF
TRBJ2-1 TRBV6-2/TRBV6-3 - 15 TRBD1 TGTGCCAGTACAACGGGACAGGGGAACGAGAATGAGCAGTTCTTC CASTTGQGNENEQFF
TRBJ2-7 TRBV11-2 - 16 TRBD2 TGTGCCAGCAGCTCTCTCCGGCTAGCGGTGGTCCACGAGCAGTACTTC CASSSLRLAVVHEQYF
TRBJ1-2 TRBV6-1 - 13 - TGTGCCAGCAGTGTTGGGGGCTACTATGGCTACACCTTC CASSVGGYYGYTF
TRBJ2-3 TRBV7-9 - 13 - TGTGCCAGCAGCTTGACGACGGGAGATACGCAGTATTTT CASSLTTGDTQYF
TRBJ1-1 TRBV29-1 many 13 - TGCACCGCGGGCCAGGGCGTCGGCACTGAAGCTTTCTTT CTAGQGVGTEAFF
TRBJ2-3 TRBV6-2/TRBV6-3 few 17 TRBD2 TGTGCCAGCAGAGCTTTTGCTAGCGGACTTAGCACAGATACGCAGTATTTT CASRAFASGLSTDTQYF
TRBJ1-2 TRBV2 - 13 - TGTGCCAGCAGTGAACAGTCAATCTATGGCTACACCTTC CASSEQSIYGYTF
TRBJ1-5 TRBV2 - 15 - TGTGCCAGCAGGGAGAGGGGGGGTAGTAATCAGCCCCAGCATTTT CASRERGGSNQPQHF
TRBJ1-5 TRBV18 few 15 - TGTGCCAGCTCACCAGGCCGGAATAGCAATCAGCCCCAGCATTTT CASSPGRNSNQPQHF
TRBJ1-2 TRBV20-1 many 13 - TGCACCACCGGGACCTCTTATAACTATGGCTACACCTTC CTTGTSYNYGYTF
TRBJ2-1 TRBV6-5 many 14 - TGTGCCAGCAGGGACAGAACCCCTTACAATGAGCAGTTCTTC CASRDRTPYNEQFF
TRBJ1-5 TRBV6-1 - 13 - TGTGCCAGCAGTGAAGCCCACGGCCAGCCCCAGCATTTT CASSEAHGQPQHF
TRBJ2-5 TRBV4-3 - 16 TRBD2 TGCGCCAGCAGCCCCCTTTTGGAGCGGGAGCAAGAGACCCAGTACTTC CASSPLLEREQETQYF
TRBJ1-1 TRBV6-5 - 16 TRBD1 TGTGCCAGCAGTGGCTGGACAGGGGGAGGGAGCACTGAAGCTTTCTTT CASSGWTGGGSTEAFF
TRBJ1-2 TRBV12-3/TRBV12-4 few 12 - TGTGCCAGCAGTTTAGCCGTCTATGGCTACACCTTC CASSLAVYGYTF
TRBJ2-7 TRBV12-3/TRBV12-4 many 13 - TGTGCCAGCAACCAGGACGGAGTATACGAGCAGTACTTC CASNQDGVYEQYF
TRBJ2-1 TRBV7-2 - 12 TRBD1 TGTGCCAGCAGCTTAGGGACAGGCGGAGTGTTCTTC CASSLGTGGVFF
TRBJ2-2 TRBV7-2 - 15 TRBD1 TGTGCCAGCAGCAACCGACAGGGGGTCACCGGGGAGCTGTTTTTT CASSNRQGVTGELFF
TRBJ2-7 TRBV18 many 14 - TGTGCCAGCTCACCACCCGGGGAGATCTACGAGCAGTACTTC CASSPPGEIYEQYF
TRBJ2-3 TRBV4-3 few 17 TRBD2 TGCGCCAGCAGCCAAGGCGGCTCTAGCGGGAGAACAGATACGCAGTATTTT CASSQGGSSGRTDTQYF
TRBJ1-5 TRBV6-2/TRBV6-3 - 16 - TGTGCCAGCGGGAGACAGGACTCAGTGGGCAATCAGCCCCAGCATTTT CASGRQDSVGNQPQHF
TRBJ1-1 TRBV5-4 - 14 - TGTGCCAGCAGCTTCCCAGGGAAGGGTACTGAAGCTTTCTTT CASSFPGKGTEAFF